Below, one T cell receptor beta chain is given with its context. The data belong to a study of blood T cell repertoires in COVID-19. As for the study in general: The origin of the acute and convalescent COVID-19 samples was the United States, Italy and Spain. PBMCs, B-cell-depleted T cells, or T cells were the source of the cDNA or gDNA that made up the material.

The V gene's germline CDR1 is SGHTA and CDR2 FQGNSA. V trimming: 6 bases; J trimming: 4 bases; junction bases outside the gene matches: 9. The CDR3 has 16 amino acids. In the authors' methods: Estimation of nucleated cell counts was performed using reference gene primer amplification. Profiled with immunoSEQ multiplex PCR; TCRdb holds only in-frame clones, not every one. V, J and clone size are those of that table, while D and trimming were read from the DNA. The repertoire consists of 35,000 to 50,000 clones, with about four fifths occurring once and the leading ten covering just under 45%. This TCR came from a woman older than 75 with acute or convalescent COVID-19. J is TRBJ1-3 and V is TRBV7-2; TRBD1 agrees at 10 bases. The sequencing input was peripheral blood. CDR3 amino acids: CASSSGTGAPGNTIYF. For the CDR3, the DNA is TGTGCCAGCAGTTCCGGGACAGGGGCTCCGGGAAACACCATATATTTT.